This TCR beta chain emerged from a study of OX40 agonist ivuxolimab in advanced cancers. Clones were sequenced by immunoSEQ multiplex PCR, and TCRdb holds only the in-frame ones, with some missing. This repertoire shows tens of thousands of clones, approximately 90% found once; its top ten account for about 0.53%. V dropped 0 bases and J dropped 10 bases, with 5 bases sitting between them. Germline CDR1 is SGHNT and CDR2 is YYREEE (reference sequence). This CDR3 region has 12 residues. This rearrangement joins TRBV5-4 to TRBJ1-6; no reliable D call. The receptor's source is an adult with an advanced solid tumor such as melanoma, head and neck, liver or kidney cancer. Specimen: CD4+ or CD8+ T cells sorted from blood, collected in a trial of the OX40 agonist ivuxolimab. The CDR3 is CASSLEASPLHF. The CDR3 DNA sequence: TGTGCCAGCAGCTTGGAGGCCTCACCCCTCCACTTT.